This record looks at one T cell receptor beta chain sequence and its context. This sample was taken from a study of blood T cell repertoires in COVID-19. Looking at the study overall: Donors in the United States, Italy and Spain gave samples during acute or convalescent COVID-19. In each case, the material was cDNA or gDNA derived from T cells, B-cell-depleted T cells, or PBMCs.

Trimming stripped 6 bases from V and 0 bases from J, with 9 bases between. CDR1 and CDR2 from the germline V gene are SQVTM and ANQGSEA. The CDR3 spans 13 residues. Generated by immunoSEQ multiplex PCR, the TCRdb table keeps only in-frame clones and is missing some. The sample records roughly 180,000 clones, around 85% being singletons. This TCR was recovered from an elderly man with COVID-19, enrolled during active disease. The specimen sequenced was peripheral blood. The chain couples TRBV29-1 to TRBJ1-5; D is uncertain. The CDR3 DNA reads TGCAGCGTCTCAGGATCTAGCAATCAGCCCCAGCATTTT. Translated, it gives CSVSGSSNQPQHF.